These T cell receptor beta chains were read from a single sample in a study of blood T cell repertoires in COVID-19. Measured with immunoSEQ multiplex PCR; TCRdb has only the in-frame clones, and not every one. The sample consists of roughly 160,000 clones, about nine tenths of them appearing once. Material for sequencing was peripheral blood. The receptors here all came from a man aged 18-30 years with COVID-19, enrolled during active disease. Both conserved end residues are part of each CDR3. The D gene is left open where the match is weak.

D gene,V gene,J gene,CDR3 protein
TRBD1,TRBV30,TRBJ2-3,CAWGKDGQGTDTQYF
TRBD2,TRBV11-2,TRBJ2-7,CASSLISGRAVSREQYF
-,TRBV21-1,TRBJ2-1,CASSSTGTSGRPGNEQFF
-,TRBV6-2/TRBV6-3,TRBJ1-1,CASSRQKNTEAFF
TRBD2,TRBV3-1/TRBV3-2,TRBJ2-7,CASSQDGTSRTYEQYF
-,TRBV15,TRBJ2-7,CATSRDPAYEQYF
-,TRBV11-3,TRBJ1-1,CASSLNQDTEAFF
-,TRBV15,TRBJ2-1,CATSRDYGYNEQFF
TRBD1,TRBV4-2,TRBJ1-3,CASSQTRDRDNTIYF
-,TRBV27,TRBJ1-1,CASSWSGATEAFF